This T cell receptor (beta chain) is drawn from a study of T cells after yellow fever vaccination. This clonotype appeared many times. Deletions cut 1 base from V and 3 bases from J, with 6 bases between. The CDR3 covers 14 residues. Germline CDR1 reads SGHTA; CDR2 reads FQGNSA. Each CDR3 protein is one row after TCRdb ran MiXCR on the 5' RACE reads. This table has 450,000 to 550,000 distinct CDR3 sequences, less than 25% appearing once. The source is a man aged 18-30 years who received the YFV17D yellow fever vaccine. The chain is built from TRBV7-2 and TRBJ1-4; possibly TRBD1 for D (5 bases). Sequences were derived from PBMCs, sampled roughly 20 days after the first yellow fever vaccination. The CDR3: CASSLGGSNEKLFF. CDR3 bases: TGTGCCAGCAGCTTAGGGGGCTCTAATGAAAAACTGTTTTTT.